The rows below give T cell receptor beta chains drawn from one sample of a study of OX40 agonist ivuxolimab in advanced cancers. Using immunoSEQ multiplex PCR, the repertoire was profiled, and TCRdb retains in-frame clones only, with some absent. The data show some 70,000 clones, about 91% seen once. The sequences come from CD4+ or CD8+ T cells sorted from blood, collected in a trial of the OX40 agonist ivuxolimab. The source is an adult with an advanced solid tumor such as melanoma, head and neck, liver or kidney cancer. CDR3s include the opening cysteine and the closing phenylalanine or tryptophan. The D gene is left open where the match is weak. Not all rows give a size; the values are once, few, many and, for expanded clones, a class.

j_gene | abundance | v_gene | d_gene | CDR3aa | CDR3nt
TRBJ2-3 | NA | TRBV7-2 | NA | CASSSMGSTDTQYF | TGTGCCAGCAGTTCCATGGGGAGCACAGATACGCAGTATTTT
TRBJ1-4 | NA | TRBV18 | NA | CASSPGSREKLFF | TGTGCCAGCTCACCGGGCAGTCGGGAAAAACTGTTTTTT
TRBJ2-1 | NA | TRBV28 | NA | CASSPGLESLNEQFF | TGTGCCAGCAGCCCGGGACTGGAGAGCCTCAATGAGCAGTTCTTC
TRBJ2-1 | NA | TRBV2 | TRBD2 | CASSRIASGKTYNEQFF | TGTGCCAGCAGTAGGATTGCTAGCGGGAAGACCTACAATGAGCAGTTCTTC
TRBJ2-5 | NA | TRBV6-5 | TRBD1 | CASSYSYRGAETQYF | TGTGCCAGCAGTTACTCGTACAGGGGTGCGGAGACCCAGTACTTC
TRBJ2-1 | NA | TRBV6-6 | TRBD1 | CASSRGTGNNEQFF | TGTGCCAGCAGCCGAGGGACAGGGAACAATGAGCAGTTCTTC
TRBJ2-5 | NA | TRBV7-3 | NA | CASSPNGGETQYF | TGTGCCAGCAGCCCCAATGGGGGGGAGACCCAGTACTTC
TRBJ2-7 | NA | TRBV5-1 | NA | CASSPDNSYEQYF | TGCGCCAGCAGCCCGGACAACTCCTACGAGCAGTACTTC
TRBJ2-4 | NA | TRBV28 | NA | CASSLGTKNIQYF | TGTGCCAGCAGTTTGGGGACAAAAAACATTCAGTACTTC
TRBJ1-4 | NA | TRBV10-3 | NA | CAISERQSTNEKLFF | TGTGCCATCAGTGAAAGACAGTCAACTAATGAAAAACTGTTTTTT
TRBJ2-5 | NA | TRBV27 | TRBD2 | CASTLPGLAGQETQYF | TGTGCCAGCACCCTACCGGGACTAGCGGGACAAGAGACCCAGTACTTC
TRBJ1-3 | NA | TRBV6-1 | TRBD1 | CASSDQGDRGGNTIYF | TGTGCCAGCAGTGACCAAGGGGACAGGGGTGGAAACACCATATATTTT
TRBJ1-4 | NA | TRBV7-9 | NA | CASSLSASNEKLFF | TGTGCCAGCAGCTTGTCGGCCTCAAATGAAAAACTGTTTTTT
TRBJ1-1 | few | TRBV7-9 | TRBD1 | CASSSRTGNTEAFF | TGTGCCAGCAGCTCAAGGACAGGGAACACTGAAGCTTTCTTT
TRBJ2-7 | NA | TRBV6-5 | NA | CASHRSSLSYEQYF | TGTGCCAGCCACCGGTCGTCTCTCTCCTACGAGCAGTACTTC
TRBJ2-7 | NA | TRBV11-3 | NA | CASSPRAYEQYF | TGTGCCAGCAGCCCCAGGGCGTACGAGCAGTACTTC
TRBJ2-3 | NA | TRBV5-1 | TRBD2 | CASGALAGDQYF | TGCGCCAGCGGAGCACTAGCGGGGGACCAGTATTTT
TRBJ2-5 | NA | TRBV10-1 | NA | CASSVLGETQYF | TGCGCCAGCAGTGTGCTGGGGGAGACCCAGTACTTC
TRBJ1-5 | NA | TRBV19 | NA | CASSSIDSNQPQHF | TGTGCCAGTAGTTCCATTGATAGCAATCAGCCCCAGCATTTT
TRBJ2-5 | NA | TRBV7-3 | NA | CASSSGPQETQYF | TGTGCCAGCAGCTCAGGGCCCCAAGAGACCCAGTACTTC
TRBJ2-1 | NA | TRBV18 | NA | CASSPLLVDEQFF | TGTGCCAGCTCACCCCTCCTAGTAGATGAGCAGTTCTTC
TRBJ1-2 | NA | TRBV4-2 | NA | CASSQDEGRRGGYTF | TGTGCCAGCAGCCAAGATGAGGGAAGGAGGGGTGGCTACACCTTC
TRBJ1-2 | NA | TRBV6-5 | TRBD1 | CATRTGVLYGYTF | TGTGCCACCAGGACAGGGGTATTGTATGGCTACACCTTC
TRBJ2-7 | NA | TRBV27 | NA | CASGPWGGYEQYF | TGTGCCAGCGGACCCTGGGGCGGCTACGAGCAGTACTTC
TRBJ2-1 | NA | TRBV5-4 | NA | CASSFAPGEEQFF | TGTGCCAGCTCATTTGCCCCAGGGGAGGAGCAGTTCTTC
TRBJ2-7 | NA | TRBV5-1 | NA | CASSLGVGGMYEQYF | TGCGCCAGCAGCTTGGGAGTGGGGGGCATGTACGAGCAGTACTTC
TRBJ2-7 | NA | TRBV7-2 | NA | CASSTRASYEQYF | TGTGCCAGCAGCACCCGGGCCTCCTACGAGCAGTACTTC
TRBJ2-3 | NA | TRBV7-8 | NA | CASSLRPRTTPSTDTQYF | TGTGCCAGCAGCCTCCGGCCCAGGACTACTCCTAGCACAGATACGCAGTATTTT
TRBJ1-2 | NA | TRBV6-6 | TRBD1 | CASRLQGAGGYTF | TGTGCCAGCCGCCTCCAGGGGGCTGGTGGCTACACCTTC
TRBJ2-7 | NA | TRBV6-1 | TRBD1 | CASSTLDRENYEQYF | TGTGCCAGCAGTACTTTGGACAGGGAGAACTACGAGCAGTACTTC
TRBJ1-1 | NA | TRBV7-9 | NA | CASSLGSPEGNTEAFF | TGTGCCAGCAGCTTGGGGAGCCCCGAGGGGAACACTGAAGCTTTCTTT
TRBJ1-2 | NA | TRBV30 | NA | CAWTPPYGVHNYGYTF | TGCGCCTGGACCCCGCCCTACGGGGTCCATAACTATGGCTACACCTTC
TRBJ2-3 | once | TRBV7-2 | TRBD2 | CASSGGLAGGYVTDTQYF | TGTGCCAGCAGCGGGGGACTAGCGGGAGGCTATGTCACAGATACGCAGTATTTT
TRBJ2-3 | NA | TRBV19 | TRBD1 | CASSIGQGETDTQYF | TGTGCCAGTAGTATCGGACAGGGGGAAACAGATACGCAGTATTTT
TRBJ2-1 | few | TRBV7-6 | NA | CASSLIDNEQFF | TGTGCCAGCAGCTTAATCGACAATGAGCAGTTCTTC
TRBJ2-1 | NA | TRBV6-5 | TRBD2 | CASSGGLAGGGMQFF | TGTGCCAGCAGTGGCGGACTAGCGGGGGGAGGGATGCAGTTCTTC
TRBJ1-2 | medium-sized | TRBV5-1 | NA | CASSLTGFGEYGYTF | TGCGCCAGCAGCTTGACAGGGTTCGGGGAGTATGGCTACACCTTC
TRBJ1-1 | NA | TRBV28 | NA | CASSSPGTEAFF | TGTGCCAGCAGTTCACCGGGGACTGAAGCTTTCTTT
TRBJ2-2 | NA | TRBV14 | NA | CASSQELNTGELFF | TGTGCCAGCAGCCAAGAGCTCAACACCGGGGAGCTGTTTTTT
TRBJ1-3 | NA | TRBV28 | NA | CASSPLPGSGNTIYF | TGTGCCAGCAGTCCCCTTCCAGGCTCTGGAAACACCATATATTTT
TRBJ2-6 | once | TRBV6-5 | NA | CASRGLGLWANVLTF | TGTGCCAGCAGGGGACTTGGACTCTGGGCCAACGTCCTGACTTTC
TRBJ2-3 | NA | TRBV5-1 | NA | CASSLARPSTDTQYF | TGCGCCAGCAGCTTGGCCAGGCCTAGCACAGATACGCAGTATTTT
TRBJ2-3 | NA | TRBV7-9 | NA | CASSPPWERRSTDTQYF | TGTGCCAGCAGCCCACCTTGGGAGAGACGAAGCACAGATACGCAGTATTTT
TRBJ2-5 | NA | TRBV6-1 | NA | CASISGGQGQETQYF | TGTGCCAGCATCTCCGGTGGGCAGGGGCAAGAGACCCAGTACTTC
TRBJ2-7 | once | TRBV5-1 | NA | CASSRGLESAEQYF | TGCGCCAGCAGCAGGGGCCTCGAGAGCGCCGAGCAGTACTTC
TRBJ1-5 | NA | TRBV10-3 | NA | CAISSADNQPQHF | TGTGCCATCAGCTCGGCAGACAATCAGCCCCAGCATTTT
TRBJ2-5 | NA | TRBV27 | TRBD2 | CASSLYPPLAGAQAQYF | TGTGCCAGCAGTTTATACCCCCCCCTAGCGGGGGCCCAGGCCCAGTACTTC
TRBJ1-5 | NA | TRBV19 | TRBD1 | CASSPTGARNQPQHF | TGTGCCAGTAGTCCTACAGGGGCCCGCAATCAGCCCCAGCATTTT
TRBJ2-7 | NA | TRBV28 | TRBD1 | CASSPGQLSNEQYF | TGTGCCAGCAGTCCGGGACAGCTCTCTAACGAGCAGTACTTC
TRBJ2-7 | NA | TRBV11-2 | NA | CASSSKGGPYEQYF | TGTGCCAGCAGCTCCAAGGGGGGGCCCTACGAGCAGTACTTC
TRBJ2-5 | NA | TRBV11-3 | TRBD1 | CASSLDSTGVETQYF | TGTGCCAGCAGCTTAGATTCGACAGGGGTTGAGACCCAGTACTTC
TRBJ2-4 | few | TRBV5-4 | TRBD1 | CASSLEQGANIQYF | TGTGCCAGCAGCTTGGAACAGGGGGCCAACATTCAGTACTTC
TRBJ2-5 | NA | TRBV10-3 | NA | CAISRAPDGEETQYF | TGTGCCATCAGCCGGGCCCCCGACGGGGAAGAGACCCAGTACTTC
TRBJ1-6 | few | TRBV10-3 | NA | CAISAERGNSPLHF | TGTGCCATCAGTGCGGAAAGGGGGAATTCACCCCTCCACTTT
TRBJ2-1 | few | TRBV5-6 | NA | CASSFGGSYNEQFF | TGTGCCAGCAGCTTCGGGGGCTCCTACAATGAGCAGTTCTTC
TRBJ1-3 | NA | TRBV7-9 | NA | CASSTSGNTIYF | TGTGCCAGCAGCACTTCTGGAAACACCATATATTTT